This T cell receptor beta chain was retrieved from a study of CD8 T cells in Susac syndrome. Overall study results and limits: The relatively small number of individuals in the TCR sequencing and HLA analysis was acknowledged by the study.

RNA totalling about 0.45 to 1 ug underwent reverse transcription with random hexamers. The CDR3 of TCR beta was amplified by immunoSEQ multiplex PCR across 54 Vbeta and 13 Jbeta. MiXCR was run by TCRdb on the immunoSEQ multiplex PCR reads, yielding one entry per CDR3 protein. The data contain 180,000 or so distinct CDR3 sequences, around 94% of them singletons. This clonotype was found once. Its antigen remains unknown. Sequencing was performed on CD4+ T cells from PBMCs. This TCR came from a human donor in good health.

The CDR3: CAWLKVSGTATSYNEQFF. CDR3 nucleotides: TGTGCCTGGCTGAAGGTCAGTGGGACAGCCACGTCCTACAATGAGCAGTTCTTC. The rearrangement uses TRBV30 and TRBJ2-1, with 7 bases aligning to TRBD1. CDR1 and CDR2 (germline): GTSNPN, SVGIG (reference sequence). V was clipped by 5 bases and J by 1 base; unmatched bases: 17. The CDR3 totals 18 residues.